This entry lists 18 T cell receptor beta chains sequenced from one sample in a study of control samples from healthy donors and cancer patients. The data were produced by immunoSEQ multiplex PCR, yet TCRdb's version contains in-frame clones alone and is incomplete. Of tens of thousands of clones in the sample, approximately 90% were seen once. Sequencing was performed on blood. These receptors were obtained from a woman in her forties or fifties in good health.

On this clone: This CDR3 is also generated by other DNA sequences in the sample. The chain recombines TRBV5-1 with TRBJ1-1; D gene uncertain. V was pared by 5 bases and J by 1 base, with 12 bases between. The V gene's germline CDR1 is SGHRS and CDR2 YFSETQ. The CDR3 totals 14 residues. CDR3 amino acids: CASSPGSGNTEAFF. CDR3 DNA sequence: TGCGCCAGCAGTCCTGGGTCAGGGAACACTGAAGCTTTCTTT.

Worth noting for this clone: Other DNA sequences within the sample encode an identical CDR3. The DNA for the CDR3 is TGCGCCAGCAGCTGGGGTGGTACTGAAGCTTTCTTT. This sequence encodes CASSWGGTEAFF. The chain is built from TRBV5-1 and TRBJ1-1, with D hard to call. Trimming stripped 3 bases from V and 5 bases from J, with 8 bases between. This CDR3 spans 12 amino acids. Per the germline V gene, CDR1 is SGHRS and CDR2 is YFSETQ.

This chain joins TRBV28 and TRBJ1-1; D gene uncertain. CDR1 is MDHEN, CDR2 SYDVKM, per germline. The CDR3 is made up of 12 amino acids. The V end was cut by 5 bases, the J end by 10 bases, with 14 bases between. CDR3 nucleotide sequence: TGTGCCAGCAGTATGAACCCACCTAGAGCTTTCTTT. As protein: CASSMNPPRAFF.

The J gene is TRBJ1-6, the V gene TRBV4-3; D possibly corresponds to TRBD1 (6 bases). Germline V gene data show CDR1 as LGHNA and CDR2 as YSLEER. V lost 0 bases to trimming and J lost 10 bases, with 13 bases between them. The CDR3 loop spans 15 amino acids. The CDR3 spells CASSQELQGGSPLHF. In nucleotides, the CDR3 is TGCGCCAGCAGCCAAGAATTACAGGGCGGGTCACCCCTCCACTTT.

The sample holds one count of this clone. The chain's CDR3 is CASSYFRGGTGELFF. The DNA for the CDR3 is TGTGCCAGCAGTTACTTTAGGGGGGGCACCGGGGAGCTGTTTTTT. V is TRBV6-2 or TRBV6-3 and J is TRBJ2-2; D possibly corresponds to TRBD2 (7 bases). Germline-derived CDR1 and CDR2 are MNHEY and SVGEGT. The CDR3 is 15 amino acids. V was shortened by 1 base and J by 4 bases, with 10 bases between the two germline ends.

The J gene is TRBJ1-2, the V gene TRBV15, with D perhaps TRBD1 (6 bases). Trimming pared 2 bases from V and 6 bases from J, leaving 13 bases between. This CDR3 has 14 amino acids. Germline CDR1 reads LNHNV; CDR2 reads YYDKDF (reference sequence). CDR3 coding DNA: TGTGCCACCAGCAGAAACACAGGGATCGATGGCTACACCTTC. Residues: CATSRNTGIDGYTF.

The CDR3 reads CASSVDGVGRAEAFF. CDR3 in DNA: TGTGCCAGCAGCGTAGATGGGGTTGGCAGGGCCGAAGCTTTCTTT. V gene TRBV9 combines with J gene TRBJ1-1; tentatively, D is TRBD1 (5 bases). Germline V CDR1 and CDR2: SGDLS, YYNGEE. CDR3 length equals 15 residues. V gave up 0 bases and J gave up 8 bases, with 17 bases separating them.

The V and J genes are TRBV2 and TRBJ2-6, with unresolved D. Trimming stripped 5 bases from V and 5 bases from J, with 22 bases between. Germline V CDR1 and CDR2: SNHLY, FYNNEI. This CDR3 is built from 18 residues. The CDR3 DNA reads TGTGCCAGCAGTTGCAAACATTACCGATACAGTCGGGCCAACGTCCTGACTTTC. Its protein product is CASSCKHYRYSRANVLTF.

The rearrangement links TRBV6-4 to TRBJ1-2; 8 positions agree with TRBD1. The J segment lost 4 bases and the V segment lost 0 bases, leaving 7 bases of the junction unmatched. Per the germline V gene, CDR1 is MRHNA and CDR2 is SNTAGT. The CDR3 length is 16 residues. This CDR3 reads CASSDSPGQGSYGYTF. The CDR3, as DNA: TGTGCCAGCAGTGACTCCCCAGGACAGGGTAGCTATGGCTACACCTTC.

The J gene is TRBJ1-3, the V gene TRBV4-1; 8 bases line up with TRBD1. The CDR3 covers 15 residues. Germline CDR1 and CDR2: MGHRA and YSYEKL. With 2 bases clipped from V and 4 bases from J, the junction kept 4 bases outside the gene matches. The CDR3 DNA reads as TGCGCCAGCAGCCAACCGGACAGGGTCGGAAACACCATATATTTT. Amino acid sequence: CASSQPDRVGNTIYF.

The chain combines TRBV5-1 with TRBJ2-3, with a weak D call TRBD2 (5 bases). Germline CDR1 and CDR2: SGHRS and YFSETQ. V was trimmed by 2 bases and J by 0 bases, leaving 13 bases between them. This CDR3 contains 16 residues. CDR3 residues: CASSFGWRTSTDTQYF. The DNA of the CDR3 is TGCGCCAGCAGCTTCGGATGGCGGACTAGCACAGATACGCAGTATTTT.

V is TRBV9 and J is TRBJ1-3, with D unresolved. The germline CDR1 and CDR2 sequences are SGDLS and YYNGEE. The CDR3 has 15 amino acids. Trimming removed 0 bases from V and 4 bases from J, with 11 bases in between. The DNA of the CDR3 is TGTGCCAGCAGCGTAGGGCCGGATTCCGGAAACACCATATATTTT. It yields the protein CASSVGPDSGNTIYF. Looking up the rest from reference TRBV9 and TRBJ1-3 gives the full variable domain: DSGVTQTPKHLITATGQRVTLRCSPRSGDLSVYWYQQSLDQGLQFLIQYYNGEERAKGNILERFSAQQFPDLHSELNLSSLELGDSALYFCASSVGPDSGNTIYFGEGSWLTVV.

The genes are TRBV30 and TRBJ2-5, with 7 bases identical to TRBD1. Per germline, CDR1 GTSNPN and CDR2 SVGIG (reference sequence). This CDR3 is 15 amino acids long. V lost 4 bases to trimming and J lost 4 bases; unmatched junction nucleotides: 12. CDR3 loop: CAWNSVQGQGETQYF. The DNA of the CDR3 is TGTGCCTGGAATTCCGTACAGGGGCAGGGAGAGACCCAGTACTTC.

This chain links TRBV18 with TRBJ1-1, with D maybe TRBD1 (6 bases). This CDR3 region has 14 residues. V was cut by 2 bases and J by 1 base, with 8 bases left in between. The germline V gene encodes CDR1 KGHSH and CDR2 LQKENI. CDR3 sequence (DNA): TGTGCCAGCTCACCAATGGGACAGAACACTGAAGCTTTCTTT. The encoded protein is CASSPMGQNTEAFF.

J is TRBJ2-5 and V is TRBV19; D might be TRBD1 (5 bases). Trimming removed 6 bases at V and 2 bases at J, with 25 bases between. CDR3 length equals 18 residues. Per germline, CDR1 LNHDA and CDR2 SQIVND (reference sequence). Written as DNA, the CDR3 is TGTGCCAGTAGCCGAGACAGTATAGGACGAGGCGTTCAAGAGACCCAGTACTTC. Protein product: CASSRDSIGRGVQETQYF.

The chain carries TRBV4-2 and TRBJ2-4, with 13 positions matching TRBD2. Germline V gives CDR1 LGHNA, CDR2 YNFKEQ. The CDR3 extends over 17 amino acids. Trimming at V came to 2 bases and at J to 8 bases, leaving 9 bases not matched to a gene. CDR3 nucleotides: TGTGCCAGCAGCCAAACCGCCGGGACTAGCGGGGCGGACATTCAGTACTTC. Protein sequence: CASSQTAGTSGADIQYF.

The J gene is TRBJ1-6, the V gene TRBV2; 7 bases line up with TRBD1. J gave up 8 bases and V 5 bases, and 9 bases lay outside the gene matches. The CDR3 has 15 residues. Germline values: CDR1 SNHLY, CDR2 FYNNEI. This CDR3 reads CASSPRGGRDSPLHF. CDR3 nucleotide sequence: TGTGCCAGCAGTCCCAGAGGGGGCCGGGATTCACCCCTCCACTTT. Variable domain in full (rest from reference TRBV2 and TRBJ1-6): EPEVTQTPSHQVTQMGQEVILRCVPISNHLYFYWYRQILGQKVEFLVSFYNNEISEKSEIFDDQFSVERPDGSNFTLKIRSTKLEDSAMYFCASSPRGGRDSPLHFGNGTRLTVT.

The CDR3 bases are TGTGCCAGCAGTGATAACTATGGCTACACCTTC. It specifies CASSDNYGYTF. The chain recombines TRBV6-4 with TRBJ1-2; D call uncertain. Trimming left V 3 bases short and J 1 base short, with 0 bases between. This CDR3 contains 11 residues. The germline CDR1 and CDR2 sequences are MRHNA and SNTAGT.